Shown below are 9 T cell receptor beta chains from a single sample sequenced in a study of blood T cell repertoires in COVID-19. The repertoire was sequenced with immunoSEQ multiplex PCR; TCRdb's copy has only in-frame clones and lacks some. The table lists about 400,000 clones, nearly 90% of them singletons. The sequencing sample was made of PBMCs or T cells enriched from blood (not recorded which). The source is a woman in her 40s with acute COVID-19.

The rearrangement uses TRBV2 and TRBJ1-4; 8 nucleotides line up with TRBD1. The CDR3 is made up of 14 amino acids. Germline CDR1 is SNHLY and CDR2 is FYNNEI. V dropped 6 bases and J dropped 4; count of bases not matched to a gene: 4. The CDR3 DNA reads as TGTGCCAGCAGGAGGGACAGGAATAATGAAAAACTGTTTTTT. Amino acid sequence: CASRRDRNNEKLFF. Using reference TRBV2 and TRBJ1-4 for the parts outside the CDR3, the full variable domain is EPEVTQTPSHQVTQMGQEVILRCVPISNHLYFYWYRQILGQKVEFLVSFYNNEISEKSEIFDDQFSVERPDGSNFTLKIRSTKLEDSAMYFCASRRDRNNEKLFFGSGTQLSVL.

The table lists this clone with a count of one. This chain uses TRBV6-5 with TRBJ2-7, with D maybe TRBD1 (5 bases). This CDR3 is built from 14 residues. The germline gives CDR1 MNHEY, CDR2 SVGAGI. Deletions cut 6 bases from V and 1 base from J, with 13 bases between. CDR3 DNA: TGTGCCAGCAGCAGACAGTTTCCGTCCTACGAGCAGTACTTC. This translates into CASSRQFPSYEQYF.

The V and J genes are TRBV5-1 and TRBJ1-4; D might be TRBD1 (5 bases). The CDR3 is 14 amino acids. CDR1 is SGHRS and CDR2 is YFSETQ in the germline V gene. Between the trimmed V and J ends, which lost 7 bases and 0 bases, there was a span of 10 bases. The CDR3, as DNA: TGCGCCAGCTCCTCAGGGTCAACTAATGAAAAACTGTTTTTT. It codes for CASSSGSTNEKLFF.

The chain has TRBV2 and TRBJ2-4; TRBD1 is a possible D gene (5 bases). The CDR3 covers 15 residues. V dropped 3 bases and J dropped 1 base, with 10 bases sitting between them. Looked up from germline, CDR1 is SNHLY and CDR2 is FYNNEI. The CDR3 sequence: CASSDRATAKNIQYF. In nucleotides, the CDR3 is TGTGCCAGCAGTGACAGGGCCACCGCCAAAAACATTCAGTACTTC. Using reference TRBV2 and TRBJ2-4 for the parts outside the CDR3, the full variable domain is EPEVTQTPSHQVTQMGQEVILRCVPISNHLYFYWYRQILGQKVEFLVSFYNNEISEKSEIFDDQFSVERPDGSNFTLKIRSTKLEDSAMYFCASSDRATAKNIQYFGAGTRLSVL.

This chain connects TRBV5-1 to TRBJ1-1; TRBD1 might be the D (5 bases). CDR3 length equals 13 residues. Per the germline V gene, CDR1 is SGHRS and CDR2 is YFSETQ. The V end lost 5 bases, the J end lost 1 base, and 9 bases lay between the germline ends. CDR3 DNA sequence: TGCGCCAGCAGAACCCAGGGGAACACTGAAGCTTTCTTT. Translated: CASRTQGNTEAFF.

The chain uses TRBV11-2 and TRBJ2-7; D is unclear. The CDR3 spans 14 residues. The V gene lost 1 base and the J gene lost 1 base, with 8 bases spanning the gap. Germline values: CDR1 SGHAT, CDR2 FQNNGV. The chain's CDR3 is CASSLVSHSYEQYF. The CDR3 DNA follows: TGTGCCAGCAGCTTAGTCTCACATTCCTACGAGCAGTACTTC.

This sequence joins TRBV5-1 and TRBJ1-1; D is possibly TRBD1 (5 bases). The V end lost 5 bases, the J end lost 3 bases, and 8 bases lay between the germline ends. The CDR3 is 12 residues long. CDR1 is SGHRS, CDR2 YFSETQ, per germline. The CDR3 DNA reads TGCGCCAGCAGATGGGGGGACACTGAAGCTTTCTTT. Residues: CASRWGDTEAFF.

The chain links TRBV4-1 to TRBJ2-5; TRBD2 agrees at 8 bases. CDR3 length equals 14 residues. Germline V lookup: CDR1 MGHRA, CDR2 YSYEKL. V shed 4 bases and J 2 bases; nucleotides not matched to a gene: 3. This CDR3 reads CASSPGLGQETQYF. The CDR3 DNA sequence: TGCGCCAGCAGCCCGGGACTAGGACAAGAGACCCAGTACTTC.

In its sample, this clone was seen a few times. The CDR3: CASSLGGIDTQYF. CDR3 bases: TGTGCCAGCAGCTTAGGAGGGATTGATACGCAGTATTTT. The J gene is TRBJ2-3, the V gene TRBV7-9; TRBD2 is a possible D gene (5 bases). Looked up from germline, CDR1 is SEHNR and CDR2 is FQNEAQ (reference sequence). The CDR3 loop spans 13 amino acids. Trimming removed 1 base at V and 6 bases at J, with 8 bases between.